These 12 T cell receptor beta chains were sequenced from one sample in a study of T cell repertoires in cytomegalovirus infection. MiXCR, run by TCRdb on the reads, gives a single entry per CDR3 protein. The table shows approximately 150,000 distinct CDR3 sequences, with about 6.3% occurring only once. The sequenced material came from PBMCs. The source is a human donor in good health (CMV status not recorded). Some clones in this sample may be carry-over from other donors' samples.

This clonotype was recorded many times. The chain uses TRBV7-2 and TRBJ1-3; D not certain. The CDR3 contains 15 residues. Germline V gives CDR1 SGHTA, CDR2 FQGNSA. V was clipped by 3 bases and J by 0 bases, with 9 bases between them. CDR3 bases: TGTGCCAGCAGCTTTTTTAGTAGCTCTGGAAACACCATATATTTT. This gives the protein CASSFFSSSGNTIYF. Complete variable domain (other parts from reference TRBV7-2 and TRBJ1-3): GAGVSQSPSNKVTEKGKDVELRCDPISGHTALYWYRQSLGQGLEFLIYFQGNSAPDKSGLPSDRFSAERTGGSVSTLTIQRTQQEDSAVYLCASSFFSSSGNTIYFGEGSWLTVV.

This clonotype was detected ten times or more. The rearrangement links TRBV7-2 to TRBJ2-1; 9 bases fit TRBD2. The germline V gene encodes CDR1 SGHTA and CDR2 FQGNSA. V lost 2 bases, J lost 3 bases, and 11 bases stayed unmatched. The CDR3 covers 18 residues. The CDR3 region is CASSLFSGGQSIYNEQFF. In DNA form, the CDR3 reads TGTGCCAGCAGCTTATTTAGCGGGGGCCAATCTATCTACAATGAGCAGTTCTTC.

In its sample, this clonotype was seen many times. The chain employs TRBV19 and TRBJ1-2; 7 bases are shared with TRBD1. The CDR3 loop spans 15 amino acids. The J segment lost 8 bases and the V segment lost 10 bases, leaving 19 bases of the junction unmatched. In germline, CDR1 is LNHDA, CDR2 SQIVND (reference sequence). DNA of the CDR3: TGTGCCACCTACCGGGACAGTAATCTACGCTCCGGCTACACCTTC. This codes for CATYRDSNLRSGYTF. Full variable domain (outside the CDR3, taken from reference TRBV19 and TRBJ1-2): DGGITQSPKYLFRKEGQNVTLSCEQNLNHDAMYWYRQDPGQGLRLIYYSQIVNDFQKGDIAEGYSVSREKKESFPLTVTSAQKNPTAFYLCATYRDSNLRSGYTFGSGTRLTVV.

As regards this clonotype: One end of the junction is discordant with germline, which a read error may explain. The chain joins TRBV19 to TRBJ2-7, with 13 bases fitting TRBD2. Germline V gene data show CDR1 as LNHDA and CDR2 as SQIVND (reference sequence). The CDR3 contains 14 residues. CDR3 loop: CASSPGLAGYEEYF. The CDR3, as DNA: TGTGCCAGTAGTCCGGGACTAGCGGGGTACGAGGAGTACTTC. The full variable domain, with the rest looked up from reference TRBV19 and TRBJ2-7, is DGGITQSPKYLFRKEGQNVTLSCEQNLNHDAMYWYRQDPGQGLRLIYYSQIVNDFQKGDIAEGYSVSREKKESFPLTVTSAQKNPTAFYLCASSPGLAGYEEYFGPGTRLTVT.

This clonotype was seen at least ten times. The rearrangement links TRBV7-9 to TRBJ2-1; D is undetermined. Looked up from germline, CDR1 is SEHNR and CDR2 is FQNEAQ (reference sequence). V was trimmed by 6 bases and J by 9 bases, leaving 27 bases between them. The CDR3 contains 17 residues. In DNA, the CDR3 is TGTGCCAGCAGGTCAACCGGGTTCGGCCCTCGTGCTGGTGAGCAGTTCTTC. Translation: CASRSTGFGPRAGEQFF.

This clonotype was picked up a small number of times. This chain joins TRBV5-1 and TRBJ2-3; D assignment may be TRBD1 or TRBD2 (5 bases each). Germline CDR1 reads SGHRS; CDR2 reads YFSETQ. The CDR3 is 15 amino acids. Trimming cost V 4 bases and J 3 bases, with 15 bases left between them. The DNA for the CDR3 is TGCGCCAGCAGCCGGGGCCCTTGGGGGACAGATACGCAGTATTTT. It specifies CASSRGPWGTDTQYF.

The chain combines TRBV20-1 with TRBJ2-7, with 11 bases fitting TRBD1. V shed 5 bases and J 4 bases; nucleotides not matched to a gene: 7. The CDR3 is made up of 14 amino acids. From germline, CDR1 is DFQATT and CDR2 SNEGSKA (reference sequence). The CDR3 protein is CSAPLDRGRYEQYF. The CDR3 DNA follows: TGCAGTGCTCCACTGGACAGGGGGCGGTACGAGCAGTACTTC.

The chain uses TRBV5-1 and TRBJ2-1; 10 positions agree with TRBD2. This CDR3 spans 14 amino acids. Germline lookup yields CDR1 SGHRS and CDR2 YFSETQ. J gave up 6 bases and V 1 base, and 1 base lay outside the gene matches. The CDR3 protein is CASSLSGGVNEQFF. The CDR3 nucleotides read TGCGCCAGCAGCTTGAGCGGGGGGGTCAATGAGCAGTTCTTC. Together with reference TRBV5-1 and TRBJ2-1, the CDR3 gives the full variable domain: KAGVTQTPRYLIKTRGQQVTLSCSPISGHRSVSWYQQTPGQGLQFLFEYFSETQRNKGNFPGRFSGRQFSNSRSEMNVSTLELGDSALYLCASSLSGGVNEQFFGPGTRLTVL.

The sample holds many counts of this clonotype. This sequence joins TRBV7-8 and TRBJ2-3; 8 bases line up with TRBD2. After removal of 1 base from V and 4 bases from J, the junction contained 10 bases not matched to a gene. Looked up from germline, CDR1 is SGHVS and CDR2 is FQNEAQ. The length of the CDR3 is 17 residues. CDR3 protein: CASSLGSRGGGADTQYF. CDR3 nucleotide sequence: TGTGCCAGCAGCTTAGGGAGCCGGGGGGGGGGTGCAGATACGCAGTATTTT.

The sample holds many counts of this clonotype. V gene TRBV20-1 combines with J gene TRBJ2-3; possibly TRBD1 for D (6 bases). The germline gives CDR1 DFQATT, CDR2 SNEGSKA (reference sequence). Trimming took off 6 bases at V and 12 bases at J, with 22 bases between the two ends. This CDR3 is built from 13 residues. The CDR3 region has the DNA TGCAGTGCCCTCTTCGGGGACACCTATAAACAGTATTTT. Its protein is CSALFGDTYKQYF.

This clonotype was seen a few times. This chain links TRBV6-5 with TRBJ1-6, with TRBD1 matching over 7 bases. Losses at the gene ends were 2 bases for V and 6 bases for J; bases not matched to a gene: 7. Germline V gene lookup returns CDR1 MNHEY and CDR2 SVGAGI. This CDR3 region has 16 residues. CDR3 protein: CASSYGTTGSNSPLHF. Written as DNA, the CDR3 is TGTGCCAGCAGTTACGGGACGACAGGGAGTAATTCACCCCTCCACTTT.

This clonotype was observed at least ten times. The chain uses TRBV28 and TRBJ1-1; TRBD1 is a possible D gene (6 bases). The V and J ends lost 4 bases and 1 base respectively, with 13 bases between them. Germline CDR1 MDHEN, CDR2 SYDVKM. The CDR3 extends over 15 amino acids. The CDR3 sequence: CASSSPTGTNTEAFF. The CDR3, as DNA: TGTGCCAGCAGTTCACCCACAGGGACGAACACTGAAGCTTTCTTT.